This T cell receptor beta chain was sequenced during a study of T cells after yellow fever vaccination. Study-level background: SMART-Seq v4 Ultra Low Input prepared the low-cell-number fractions.

TCRdb reprocessed the 5' RACE reads via MiXCR and lists one record per CDR3 protein. The data show some 350,000 distinct CDR3 sequences, 3% to 4.5% seen once. This clonotype occurred many times. V dropped 3 bases and J dropped 12; count of bases not matched to a gene: 11. Per the germline V gene, CDR1 is KGHSH and CDR2 is LQKENI. CDR3 length equals 13 residues. The rearrangement links TRBV18 to TRBJ2-7; the match to TRBD1 covers 7 bases. This receptor was taken from a man younger than 35 who received the YFV17D yellow fever vaccine. The sequencing used PBMCs, collected 5 days after the yellow fever booster vaccination. For the CDR3, the DNA is TGTGCCAGCTCACCGAGCGGACAGGCGGTTGGGTACTTC. Its translation is CASSPSGQAVGYF.